A selection of T cell receptor beta chains follows, all from one sample in a study of graft-versus-host responses after intestinal transplantation. Generated by immunoSEQ multiplex PCR, the TCRdb table keeps only in-frame clones and is missing some. The sample holds around 45,000 clones; approximately 94% are singletons and the top ten take 1.6%. The sample consisted of PBMCs, taken approximately 360 days after intestinal transplant. The receptors shown here come from a human patient who received an intestinal transplant, so some T cells may come from the graft donor. Each CDR3 is given with its conserved first and last residue. A D gene is named only where the DNA matches it firmly. Clone size appears in some rows only: once, few, many, or a class for an expanded clone.

j_gene	v_gene	abundance	d_gene	CDR3nt	CDR3aa
TRBJ2-7	TRBV10-2	.	TRBD1	TGCGCCAGCAGCGACACAGGGGGCTCCTCCTACGAGCAGTACTTC	CASSDTGGSSYEQYF
TRBJ2-1	TRBV6-5	.	.	TGTGCCAGCAGACCATCCTCCTACAATGAGCAGTTCTTC	CASRPSSYNEQFF
TRBJ2-1	TRBV7-3	few	.	TGTGCCAGCAGCCCCCAGGGGAGCTCCTACAATGAGCAGTTCTTC	CASSPQGSSYNEQFF
TRBJ1-2	TRBV5-4	.	.	TGTGCCAGCAGCACCGACGGGAACTATGGCTACACCTTC	CASSTDGNYGYTF
TRBJ2-1	TRBV10-3	.	TRBD2	TGTGCCATATCTAGCGGGATTGATGAGCAGTTCTTC	CAISSGIDEQFF
TRBJ1-6	TRBV19	.	.	TGTGCCAGTTCGGAAGGGACGGAAGATAATTCACCCCTCCACTTT	CASSEGTEDNSPLHF
TRBJ2-7	TRBV6-1	.	.	TGTGCCAGCTGTCCCGGGCCCCTCTACGAGCAGTACTTC	CASCPGPLYEQYF
TRBJ1-1	TRBV5-6	.	TRBD1	TGTGCCAGCACCCGGACAGGAAAAGGAGCTTTCTTT	CASTRTGKGAFF
TRBJ2-1	TRBV19	.	.	TGTGCCAGTAGTCAGGGCAATGAGCAGTTCTTC	CASSQGNEQFF
TRBJ2-5	TRBV27	.	TRBD1	TGTGCCAGCAGTTCCGAACAGGGGATGACCCAGTACTTC	CASSSEQGMTQYF
TRBJ1-5	TRBV4-2	.	.	TGTGCCAGCAGCCAAGGATCGGGCGGACCCAATCAGCCCCAGCATTTT	CASSQGSGGPNQPQHF
TRBJ2-7	TRBV5-1	.	TRBD2	TGCGCCAGCAGCTTGGAGCGGGAGGACGAGCAGTACTTC	CASSLEREDEQYF
TRBJ1-2	TRBV28	.	.	TGTGCCTCCCAGGTGGGGGACATGAATGTGGGCTACACCTTC	CASQVGDMNVGYTF
TRBJ1-1	TRBV7-6	.	.	TGTGCCAGCAGCGGACGCTCGGGTGAAGCTTTCTTT	CASSGRSGEAFF
TRBJ1-2	TRBV12-1	.	.	TGTGCCAGCAGCTCGTTGACAGGAGCAGTTGTAAATTATGGCTACACCTTC	CASSSLTGAVVNYGYTF
TRBJ2-3	TRBV10-2	.	.	TGCGCCAGCAGTGAGTCGATCTCCCCAGATACGCAGTATTTT	CASSESISPDTQYF
TRBJ1-5	TRBV4-1	.	TRBD1	TGCGCCAGCAGCCAAGACCGGACAGGGGGTCAGCCCCAGCATTTT	CASSQDRTGGQPQHF
TRBJ2-7	TRBV6-5	.	TRBD1	TGTGCCAGCAGACCAGGGACAGGGGCGGTCTACGAGCAGTACTTC	CASRPGTGAVYEQYF
TRBJ2-1	TRBV10-1	.	.	TGCGCCAGCAGTGGAGGATGGTACAATGAGCAGTTCTTC	CASSGGWYNEQFF
TRBJ2-4	TRBV4-1	once	.	TGCGCCAGCAGCGCCGACCAGGGGGGGGCCAAAAACATTCAGTACTTC	CASSADQGGAKNIQYF
TRBJ2-7	TRBV2	.	TRBD1	TGTGCCAGCAGTGAAGCGGGACAGACCTACGAGCAGTACTTC	CASSEAGQTYEQYF
TRBJ2-5	TRBV7-9	.	.	TGTGCCAGCAGCACAAGGGGCGGGGCGGAGACCCAGTACTTC	CASSTRGGAETQYF
TRBJ1-5	TRBV7-9	.	.	TGTGCCAGCAGCTTGGACAGTTACAATCAGCCCCAGCATTTT	CASSLDSYNQPQHF
TRBJ1-1	TRBV5-6	.	.	TGTGCCAGCAGCCCCGTAGGGGGACGGAACACTGAAGCTTTCTTT	CASSPVGGRNTEAFF
TRBJ2-4	TRBV5-4	.	TRBD1	TGTGCCAGCAGCTACGACAGGGTTGGCAAAAACATTCAGTACTTC	CASSYDRVGKNIQYF
TRBJ2-7	TRBV5-3	once	.	TGTGCCAGAAGCTTGGTAGGGAAAGAGCAGTACTTC	CARSLVGKEQYF
TRBJ1-2	TRBV5-4	.	.	TGTGCCAGCAGCTTGCAGGGCTTCTATGGCTACACCTTC	CASSLQGFYGYTF
TRBJ2-7	TRBV6-5	once	.	TGTGCCAGCAGTTATTTCGGCAGGGGTGTCTACGAGCAGTACTTC	CASSYFGRGVYEQYF
TRBJ1-1	TRBV5-1	.	.	TGCGCCAGCAGCTCCACCATAAACGCGGGGATGAACACTGAAGCTTTCTTT	CASSSTINAGMNTEAFF
TRBJ1-1	TRBV6-1	.	.	TGTGCCAGCAGTGGAGGGCCGGGAAACACTGAAGCTTTCTTT	CASSGGPGNTEAFF
TRBJ2-1	TRBV7-3	.	.	TGTGCCAGCAGCCCCTCCAGGGGCTCCTACAATGAGCAGTTCTTC	CASSPSRGSYNEQFF
TRBJ1-2	TRBV5-3	.	.	TGTGCCAGAAGCCCTAACGCTGGGAGGGAGGGTGGCTACACCTTC	CARSPNAGREGGYTF
TRBJ2-4	TRBV10-2	.	.	TGCGCCAGCAGTGAGTCCAGGGTTAGTAGGACCATTCAGTACTTC	CASSESRVSRTIQYF
TRBJ1-1	TRBV27	.	.	TGTGCCAGCAGTTGGTCTTTGAACACTGAAGCTTTCTTT	CASSWSLNTEAFF
TRBJ1-2	TRBV4-1	.	.	TGCGCCAGCAGCCAACCTAATCGAGGGACTTCTAACTATGGCTACACCTTC	CASSQPNRGTSNYGYTF
TRBJ1-5	TRBV4-1	.	.	TGCGCCAGCAGCCAGGTGGGGAATCAGCCCCAGCATTTT	CASSQVGNQPQHF
TRBJ2-2	TRBV2	.	.	TGTGCCAGCAGTGAACGAGGGGGAGGACTCACCGGGGAGCTGTTTTTT	CASSERGGGLTGELFF
TRBJ1-3	TRBV7-6	.	TRBD1	TGTGCCAGCAGCCTCCGGGACAGGGCAACGGTCTCTGGAAACACCATATATTTT	CASSLRDRATVSGNTIYF
TRBJ2-5	TRBV2	few	.	TGTGCCAGCAGTAGTGGTGAGACCCAGTACTTC	CASSSGETQYF